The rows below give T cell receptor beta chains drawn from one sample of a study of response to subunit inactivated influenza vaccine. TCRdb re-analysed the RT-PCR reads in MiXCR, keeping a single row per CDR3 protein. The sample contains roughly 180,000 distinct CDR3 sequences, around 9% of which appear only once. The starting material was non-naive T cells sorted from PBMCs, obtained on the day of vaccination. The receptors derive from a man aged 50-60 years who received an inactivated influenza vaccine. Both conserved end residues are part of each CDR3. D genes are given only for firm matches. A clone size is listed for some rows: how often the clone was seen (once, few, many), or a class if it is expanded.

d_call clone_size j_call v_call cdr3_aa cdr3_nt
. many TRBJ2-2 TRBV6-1 CASSAWNTGELFF TGTGCCAGCAGTGCTTGGAACACCGGGGAGCTGTTTTTT
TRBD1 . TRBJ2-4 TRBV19 CASRRRTGILAKNIQYF TGTGCCAGTAGAAGAAGGACAGGGATATTAGCCAAAAACATTCAGTACTTC
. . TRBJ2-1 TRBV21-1 CASSKGGGRAYNEQFF TGTGCCAGCAGCAAAGGTGGCGGGAGGGCCTACAATGAGCAGTTCTTC
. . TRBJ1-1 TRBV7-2 CASSQVERPGAEAFF TGTGCCAGCAGCCAAGTCGAACGTCCAGGGGCTGAAGCTTTCTTT
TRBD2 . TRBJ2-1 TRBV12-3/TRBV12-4 CASSQGGGRANEQFF TGTGCCAGCTCCCAGGGGGGCGGGAGGGCGAATGAGCAGTTCTTC
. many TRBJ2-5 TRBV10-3 CAISAAVGETQYF TGTGCCATCAGTGCCGCGGTCGGAGAGACCCAGTACTTC
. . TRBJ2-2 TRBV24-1 CATSGVGSGELFF TGTGCCACCAGTGGAGTAGGGTCGGGGGAGCTGTTTTTT
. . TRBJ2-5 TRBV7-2 CASSSNTRETQYF TGTGCCAGCAGCTCAAATACCCGGGAGACCCAGTACTTC
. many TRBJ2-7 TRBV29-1 CSGTGEHHEQYF TGCAGCGGGACCGGAGAGCACCACGAGCAGTACTTC
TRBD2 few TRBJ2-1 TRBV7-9 CASSIGGVAEQFF TGTGCCAGCAGCATCGGGGGGGTTGCTGAGCAGTTCTTC
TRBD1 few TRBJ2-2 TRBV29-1 CSVGTGGSGELFF TGCAGCGTTGGGACAGGGGGTTCCGGGGAGCTGTTTTTT
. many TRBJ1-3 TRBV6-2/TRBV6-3 CACRQPSSGNTIYF TGTGCCTGCCGACAGCCGAGCTCTGGAAACACCATATATTTT
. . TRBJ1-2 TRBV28 CATTLGGSTANYGYTF TGTGCCACCACACTTGGGGGCTCAACAGCTAACTATGGCTACACCTTC
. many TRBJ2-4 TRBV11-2 CASSPQPGVAKNIQYF TGTGCCAGCAGCCCACAACCCGGGGTCGCCAAAAACATTCAGTACTTC
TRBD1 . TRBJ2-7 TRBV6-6 CASRTGGNEQYF TGTGCCAGCAGGACAGGGGGGAACGAGCAGTACTTC
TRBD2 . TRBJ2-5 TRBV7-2 CASSPSGGAGETQYF TGTGCCAGCAGCCCCAGCGGGGGGGCCGGGGAGACCCAGTACTTC
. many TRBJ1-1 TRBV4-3 CASSQPGQPNTEAFF TGCGCCAGCAGCCAACCAGGACAGCCAAACACTGAAGCTTTCTTT
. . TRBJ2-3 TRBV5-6 CASSAVRGTDTQYF TGTGCCAGCAGCGCAGTCAGGGGCACAGATACGCAGTATTTT
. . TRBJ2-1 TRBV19 CASSTSSKQFF TGTGCCAGTAGTACCAGTTCAAAGCAGTTCTTC
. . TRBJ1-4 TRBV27 CASSSLPPSEKLFF TGTGCCAGCAGTTCCTTACCCCCGTCTGAAAAACTGTTTTTT
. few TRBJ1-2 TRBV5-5 CASSLEQFGNGYTF TGTGCCAGCAGCTTGGAACAGTTCGGTAATGGCTACACCTTC
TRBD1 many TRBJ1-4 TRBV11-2 CASSILTGGYEKLFF TGTGCCAGCAGCATTTTGACAGGGGGCTATGAAAAACTGTTTTTT
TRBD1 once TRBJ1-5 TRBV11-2 CASSLDGRQGASQPQHF TGTGCCAGCAGCTTAGATGGGAGACAGGGGGCCTCTCAGCCCCAGCATTTT
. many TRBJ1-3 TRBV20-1 CSVSYSGNTIYF TGCAGTGTGTCCTACTCTGGAAACACCATATATTTT
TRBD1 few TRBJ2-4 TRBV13 CASSFGDRVNIQYF TGTGCCAGCAGCTTCGGGGACAGGGTAAACATTCAGTACTTC
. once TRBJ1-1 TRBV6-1 CASRQGAGTTEAFF TGTGCCAGCAGACAGGGAGCCGGAACAACTGAAGCTTTCTTT
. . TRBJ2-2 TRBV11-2 CASSIGQGELFF TGTGCCAGCAGCATAGGACAGGGGGAGCTGTTTTTT
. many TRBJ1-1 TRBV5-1 CASSFQGMNTEAFF TGCGCCAGCAGCTTCCAGGGAATGAACACTGAAGCTTTCTTT
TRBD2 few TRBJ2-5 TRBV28 CASSKPGLAEETQYF TGTGCCAGCAGCAAACCCGGACTAGCCGAAGAGACCCAGTACTTC
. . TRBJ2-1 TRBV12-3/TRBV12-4 CASSPYREVYNEQFF TGTGCCAGCAGTCCATACAGGGAAGTCTACAATGAGCAGTTCTTC
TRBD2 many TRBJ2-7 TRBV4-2 CASSPSPTSGTLPHEQYF TGTGCCAGCAGCCCCTCCCCCACTAGCGGGACGCTACCTCACGAGCAGTACTTC
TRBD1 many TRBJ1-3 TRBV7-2 CASSLGPGTDGNTIYF TGTGCCAGCAGCTTGGGCCCGGGGACAGACGGAAACACCATATATTTT
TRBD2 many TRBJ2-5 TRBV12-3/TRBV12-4 CASSLGAGGQETQYF TGTGCCAGCAGTTTAGGAGCGGGGGGGCAAGAGACCCAGTACTTC
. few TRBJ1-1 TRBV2 CASCQSNTEAFF TGTGCCAGCTGCCAGTCGAACACTGAAGCTTTCTTT
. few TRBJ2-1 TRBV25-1 CASSEWKGGRVFYNEQFF TGTGCCAGCAGTGAATGGAAGGGGGGAAGGGTTTTCTACAATGAGCAGTTCTTC
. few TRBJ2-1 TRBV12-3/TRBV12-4 CASTTSVGRAGNEQFF TGTGCCAGCACCACCTCCGTGGGCAGGGCAGGGAATGAGCAGTTCTTC
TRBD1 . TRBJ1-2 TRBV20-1 CSAGQGMNYGYTF TGCAGTGCCGGACAGGGGATGAACTATGGCTACACCTTC
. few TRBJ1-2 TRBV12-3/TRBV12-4 CASSLFGGPPGSYTF TGTGCCAGCAGTTTATTTGGGGGCCCCCCCGGCAGCTACACCTTC
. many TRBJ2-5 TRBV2 CASSDRLGGGETQYF TGTGCCAGCAGTGATAGACTGGGAGGCGGGGAGACCCAGTACTTC
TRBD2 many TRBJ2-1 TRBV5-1 CASSGATSGGTYNEQFF TGCGCCAGCTCGGGGGCGACTAGCGGGGGCACCTACAATGAGCAGTTCTTC
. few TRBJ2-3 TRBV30 CAWGVGGATDTQYF TGTGCCTGGGGGGTGGGGGGGGCAACAGATACGCAGTATTTT
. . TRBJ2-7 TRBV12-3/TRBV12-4 CASSLWGSEQYF TGTGCCAGCAGTTTATGGGGTTCCGAGCAGTACTTC
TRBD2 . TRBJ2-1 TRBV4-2 CASSQDGGRGYNEQFF TGTGCCAGCAGCCAAGATGGGGGGAGGGGCTACAATGAGCAGTTCTTC
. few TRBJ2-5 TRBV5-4 CASSLKEGQETQYF TGTGCCAGCAGCTTGAAAGAGGGACAAGAGACCCAGTACTTC
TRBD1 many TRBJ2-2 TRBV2 CASSNEGADTGELFF TGTGCCAGCAGCAACGAGGGGGCCGACACCGGGGAGCTGTTTTTT
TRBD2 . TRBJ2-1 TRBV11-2 CASSPHLAGASEQFF TGTGCCAGCAGCCCCCACCTAGCGGGGGCTAGTGAGCAGTTCTTC
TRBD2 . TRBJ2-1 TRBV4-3 CASSLAGGVGSYNEQFF TGCGCCAGCAGCCTCGCCGGGGGGGTCGGCTCCTACAATGAGCAGTTCTTC
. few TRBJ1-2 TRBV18 CASSPPTRDGYTF TGTGCCAGCTCACCACCGACCCGGGACGGCTACACCTTC
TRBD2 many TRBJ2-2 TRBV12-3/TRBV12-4 CASIKWEGYSPTGELFF TGTGCCAGCATTAAATGGGAGGGGTACAGTCCCACCGGGGAGCTGTTTTTT
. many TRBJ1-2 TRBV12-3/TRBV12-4 CASSSLVGYTF TGTGCCAGCAGTTCGTTGGTTGGCTACACCTTC
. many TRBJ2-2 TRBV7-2 CASSSTRVAGELFF TGTGCCAGCAGCAGCACCCGGGTGGCCGGGGAGCTGTTTTTT
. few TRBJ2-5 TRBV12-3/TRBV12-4 CATTGGKKTGAFQETQYF TGTGCCACCACGGGGGGAAAAAAAACAGGGGCCTTCCAAGAGACCCAGTACTTC
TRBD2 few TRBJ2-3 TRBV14 CASRPSGSTDTQYF TGTGCCAGCAGACCTAGCGGCAGCACAGATACGCAGTATTTT
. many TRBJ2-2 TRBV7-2 CASSLGGLAGELFF TGTGCCAGCAGCTTAGGAGGGTTGGCCGGGGAGCTGTTTTTT